The rows below give T cell receptor beta chains drawn from one sample of a study of radiation and T cells in renal cell carcinoma. Method: immunoSEQ multiplex PCR; TCRdb's copy keeps in-frame clones and lacks some. The data contain over 60,000 clones, roughly 83% of them seen just once; the ten biggest clones take up approximately 2.4%. The sequenced sample was blood, obtained from a patient whose treatment included radiotherapy and nephrectomy. The receptor set was obtained from a woman aged 55-75 years with renal cell carcinoma. Both conserved end residues are part of each CDR3. Fields, in order: J gene, V gene, CDR3 protein.

TRBJ1-2,TRBV27,CASSLTRSGDYGYTF
TRBJ1-6,TRBV5-6,CASSFGGGGNSPLHF
TRBJ1-4,TRBV27,CASSPTGANEKLFF
TRBJ2-7,TRBV5-4,CASSLKGRTAVGTYEQYF
TRBJ2-5,TRBV19,CASSRGGMETQYF
TRBJ2-1,TRBV28,CASSSSGGAEYNEQFF
TRBJ1-1,TRBV25-1,CASSDVSGWGTEAFF
TRBJ1-4,TRBV4-1,CASSQDFRVGEKLFF
TRBJ1-2,TRBV6-5,CASSYSAGPYGYTF
TRBJ1-1,TRBV2,CASSTTDQTFF
TRBJ2-7,TRBV28,CASSLPPSGRLGGSYEQYF
TRBJ1-2,TRBV28,CASSSTGDANYGYTF
TRBJ1-1,TRBV29-1,CSVDGEVEMNTEAFF
TRBJ1-3,TRBV30,CAWSVPPGPGRLSGNTIYF
TRBJ1-1,TRBV10-3,CAISAGGRTEAFF
TRBJ2-1,TRBV6-6,CASSYGRGYNEQFF
TRBJ2-7,TRBV5-6,CASSFYLASRTYEQYF
TRBJ1-3,TRBV7-9,CASSAQGAGNTIYF
TRBJ1-1,TRBV5-8,CASSLMGQGRLNTEAFF
TRBJ2-7,TRBV6-5,CASSYDGTSEQYF
TRBJ2-3,TRBV4-1,CASSQEIGLAGTEDTQYF
TRBJ2-1,TRBV10-3,CAIRTGLRSNEQFF
TRBJ2-1,TRBV6-5,CASRDGVPYNEQFF
TRBJ2-2,TRBV9,CASSVDRATGELFF
TRBJ1-6,TRBV4-2,CASSQPDNDHSPLHF
TRBJ2-2,TRBV14,CASSHRGLAGAPGELFF
TRBJ2-3,TRBV5-1,CASCPGGVSTDTQYF
TRBJ2-7,TRBV6-5,CASRESRRPYEQYF
TRBJ2-2,TRBV9,CASSAPHRDITGELFF
TRBJ2-1,TRBV4-2,CASSQDRGEQFF
TRBJ1-4,TRBV19,CASSPVRGRGEKLFF
TRBJ2-7,TRBV28,CASSSGVGYPYEQYF
TRBJ2-7,TRBV7-6,CASSLADDSYEQYF
TRBJ1-1,TRBV30,CAWSPLGSVAEAFF
TRBJ1-5,TRBV7-9,CASSLGIGHNPESNQPQHF
TRBJ1-4,TRBV6-5,CASSGRDSIF
TRBJ1-1,TRBV2,CASSPGDGGNTEAFF
TRBJ2-3,TRBV7-3,CASSSLKADTQYF
TRBJ1-1,TRBV28,CASSLDRVGTEAFF
TRBJ2-5,TRBV5-4,CASSPGGLETQYF
TRBJ1-1,TRBV11-3,CASSLGAGEAFF
TRBJ1-6,TRBV2,CASKQGSSYNSPLHF
TRBJ2-4,TRBV28,CASSLGNIQYF
TRBJ1-1,TRBV19,CASTLTGATNTEAFF
TRBJ2-2,TRBV10-3,CAISESPSLGTGELFF
TRBJ2-5,TRBV30,CAWSTQGETQYF
TRBJ1-2,TRBV10-1,CASSLDRGHGYTF
TRBJ2-2,TRBV6-1,CASSSQGGGELFF
TRBJ2-5,TRBV5-5,CASSLSSGVGETQYF
TRBJ2-5,TRBV2,CASSEFAGDQETQYF
TRBJ2-4,TRBV11-2,CASSFEAGRSLAKNIQYF
TRBJ2-3,TRBV18,CASSLEGPTTDTQYF
TRBJ2-5,TRBV25-1,CASRGQGKTQYF
TRBJ1-6,TRBV14,CASSQNAGTGFWSPLHF
TRBJ1-3,TRBV4-1,CASSQERGNTIYF